The clone carrying this TCR beta chain occurred many times. The data derive from a study of neurological immune-mediated disorders. Synthesis of cDNA was accomplished via 5'RACE employing 10-nucleotide random UMIs. TCRdb reprocessed the 5' RACE reads via MiXCR and lists one record per CDR3 protein. The sample includes 60,000 to 90,000 distinct CDR3 sequences, roughly a tenth of them seen just once. Time point indicated: longitudinal time-point 1 (baseline). Healthy controls were blood bank volunteers in Maryland, USA. The unsorted libraries were produced from 2 million PBMCs held at -80 C. V was clipped by 3 bases and J by 1 base; unmatched bases: 10. The CDR3 extends over 16 amino acids. CDR1 and CDR2 (germline): DFQATT, SNEGSKA (reference sequence).

This chain uses TRBV20-1 with TRBJ2-3; 7 bases match TRBD2. This receptor was identified in a man between 25 and 39 years old in good health. Sequenced material: PBMCs. The CDR3 region is CSASARRSGGTDTQYF. The CDR3 DNA is TGCAGTGCTAGCGCGAGGCGGAGCGGGGGCACAGATACGCAGTATTTT.